Reported below is one TCR beta chain. The V gene's germline CDR1 is MGHDK and CDR2 SYGVNS. Germline trimming cut 4 bases from V and 0 bases from J; bases unmatched to any gene: 8. The CDR3 consists of 18 residues. This record belongs to a study of early T cells in non-severe SARS-CoV-2 infection. TCRdb used MiXCR to reprocess the 5' RACE reads, holding one entry per CDR3 protein. The data show 50,000 or so distinct CDR3 sequences, about 5.6% seen once. This sequence joins TRBV25-1 and TRBJ2-5, with 13 positions matching TRBD2. The receptor comes from an adult who was a healthcare worker with PCR-confirmed SARS-CoV-2 infection or an uninfected control (not recorded which). Sample: whole blood. CDR3 nucleotides: TGTGCCAGCAGTGCCTCGACTAGCGGGAGGTACTACCAAGAGACCCAGTACTTC. This sequence encodes CASSASTSGRYYQETQYF.